This T cell receptor (beta chain) was sequenced for a study of regulatory T cells in long-lasting Graves disease (dated by TCRdb to the early 2020s). For the study in its entirety: In the newly diagnosed Graves' disease group, patients had been taking antithyroid drugs for less than 3 months. A total of roughly 33 samples underwent TCR sequencing: some 13 from persistent and approximately 20 from newly diagnosed Graves' disease patients. Patients with persistent Graves' disease were compared with patients with newly diagnosed Graves' disease using TCR sequencing and RNA sequencing of peripheral blood. The study took place in China and was registered as a clinical trial.

On this clonotype itself: Its target antigen remains unknown. Possible read error: a much larger clone is one base away.

The germline V gene provides CDR1 MNHEY and CDR2 SVGAGI. Inclusive of the bounding cysteine and phenylalanine, the CDR3 is 17 residues long. CDR3 DNA is the only sequence kept; it has 51 bases, read in frame from the first base. Trimming costs V 4 bases and J 9 bases, and their ends lie 25 bases apart. What the study reported, not specific to this receptor: Because the primary lesion, thyroid tissue, could not be accessed, the study looked at peripheral blood alone. More public clonotypes were shared among persistent patients (2,741) than among newly diagnosed patients (over 900). TRBV28, TRBJ1-2 and TRBJ2-5 were preferentially used in persistent disease, while TRBV20-1 and TRBJ2-1 were favored in newly diagnosed disease. Only the TCR beta chain was sequenced and analyzed. As a limitation, the authors acknowledged that the small sample size may reduce accuracy. Persistent Graves' disease patients showed lower TCR Shannon entropy and fewer highly expanded clones than newly diagnosed patients, suggesting clonal expansion.

The label giving this sample's time point can be read as: newly diagnosed GD, antithyroid drugs for less than 3 months. RNA was extracted from PBMCs in TRIzol for both TCR sequencing and RNA sequencing. The diagnosis of Graves' disease followed American Thyroid Association guidelines. The patients came from an endocrinology department in Xi'an, China. From each patient, about 9.7 milliliters of peripheral blood was collected into an EDTA anticoagulant tube. Ficoll Paque Plus density gradient separation was used to isolate PBMCs, and no additional T cell sorting was done. An Agilent 2100 Bioanalyzer and agarose gel were used to check RNA quality, and a NanoDrop 2000 was used to measure RNA concentration. Library construction relied on multiplex PCR. Sequenced using an Illumina HiSeq 4000. To build TCR beta libraries, CDR3 regions were amplified by Arm-PCR using iRepertoire HTBI primers. Gel purification was performed on PCR products prior to sequencing. As for the authors' bioinformatics: A total of 62 TRBV and approximately 15 TRBJ segments were identified across samples and were used for gene usage analysis of CDR3 amino acid clonotypes. COPE and FqMerger were used to merge filtered high-quality paired reads into contigs. BLAST was used to align contigs to IMGT TRBV, TRBD and TRBJ reference genes, and CDR3 was defined according to IMGT. Clonotypes above 0.1% frequency were classified as highly expanded clones. Shannon entropy was used to measure repertoire diversity, and the Gini coefficient was used to measure V-J evenness. Clonotypes shared by more than one individual were considered public. TCRdb itself trimmed the public reads at Q25 with fastp, ran MiXCR and retained productive beta chains. Rows with a matching CDR3 protein are joined into one entry that keeps the most common DNA and genes. The V and J calls come from TCRdb's annotation, not from the publication. For this sample there are 360,000 or so distinct CDR3 sequences; about 16% appear just once. The top ten clonotypes cover around 21% of the sample.

The same sample was also studied in work on T cells in Graves' hyperthyroidism and ophthalmopathy. As that second paper reports: Stable Graves' hyperthyroidism was defined as the absence of progression to ophthalmopathy over 18 months of follow-up. Hyperthyroidism patients were newly diagnosed, with disease duration under 2 months, and aged 18 to 65 years. The study excluded patients with uncontrolled infections, other autoimmune diseases, pregnancy or lactation. Diagnoses relied on clinical symptoms, serum thyroxine and TRAb, thyroid ultrasound and orbital computed tomography. The TCR CDR3 was subjected to a first round of RT-PCR using the HTBI primer set and the Qiagen OneStep RT-PCR kit. Most expanded thyroid clonotypes (frequency above 0.001) were also found in blood, which suggests that blood repertoires may mirror thyroid immune responses. A model built on a 13 V-J signature distinguished ophthalmopathy from stable hyperthyroidism, reaching around 90% sensitivity and 81.08% specificity in cross-validation and 80%/75% in testing. In validation, the model predicted progression to ophthalmopathy a median of about 6 months before onset, with about 64% sensitivity and 72.22% specificity. To identify TCR V-J signatures that set the groups apart, the researchers used a discovery cohort of 90 to 100 patients, made up of 40 to 45 with Graves' ophthalmopathy and around 58 with stable Graves' hyperthyroidism. Prospective prediction of ophthalmopathy was tested in an independent validation cohort of approximately 19 hyperthyroidism patients and 15 to 17 patients who later progressed to ophthalmopathy. For training and testing, the approximately 97 patients in the discovery cohort were randomly divided in a 7:3 ratio. In more than 5 Graves' hyperthyroidism patients, the study also compared T-cell repertoires from thyroid tissue with T-cell repertoires from blood. Once sampling was done, hyperthyroidism patients were given methimazole at a starting dose of 30 mg daily, whereas ophthalmopathy patients were given high-dose intravenous methylprednisolone. The libraries were constructed in a second round of multiplex PCR and then size-selected and purified. Libraries were sequenced paired-end with 100 bp reads on an Illumina HiSeq2000. SOAPnuke was used to process the raw data, with reads discarded if the reads contained adapters or uncalled bases, had a mean Phred below 15, or lacked an exact constant-primer or identifier match. COPE v1.2.5 was used to merge high-quality paired reads, and clonotypes were defined as unique nucleotide sequences. MiTCR v1.1 was used to align clonotypes to the IMGT TRBV, TRBD and TRBJ reference segments. The analysis was restricted to V-J combinations with a frequency above 0.0001, which together covered just over 98% of the repertoires. A TCS score was defined as the ratio between F50 (clonal expansion) and ExV (chaos), using BLOSUM62-based TCRdist between CDR3 peptides within each V-J. Welch's t-statistics and random forest reduced approximately 520 V-J features to roughly 13, which were used in a naive Bayes classifier (R e1071). Sample size was not statistically predetermined, and investigators were not blinded to group allocation. TCR Vbeta CDR3 sequencing of fewer than 150 peripheral blood samples (approximately 44 ophthalmopathy, about 74 hyperthyroidism and around 17 progressor patients) is reported in the paper.

The sample consisted of peripheral blood mononuclear cells (PBMCs), taken at new diagnosis, from a patient treated with antithyroid drugs. The chain is made from TRBV6-5 and TRBJ1-5; the D gene cannot be resolved reliably. The clonotype comes from a woman between 18 and 29 years old with Graves disease. Donor details come from another sample of the same person, matched by shared clones. At the DNA level, the sequence is TGTGCCAGCAGTTGGGGTGGCGATGACCGTTTACCATGGCCCCAGCATTTT. This translates into CASSWGGDDRLPWPQHF.